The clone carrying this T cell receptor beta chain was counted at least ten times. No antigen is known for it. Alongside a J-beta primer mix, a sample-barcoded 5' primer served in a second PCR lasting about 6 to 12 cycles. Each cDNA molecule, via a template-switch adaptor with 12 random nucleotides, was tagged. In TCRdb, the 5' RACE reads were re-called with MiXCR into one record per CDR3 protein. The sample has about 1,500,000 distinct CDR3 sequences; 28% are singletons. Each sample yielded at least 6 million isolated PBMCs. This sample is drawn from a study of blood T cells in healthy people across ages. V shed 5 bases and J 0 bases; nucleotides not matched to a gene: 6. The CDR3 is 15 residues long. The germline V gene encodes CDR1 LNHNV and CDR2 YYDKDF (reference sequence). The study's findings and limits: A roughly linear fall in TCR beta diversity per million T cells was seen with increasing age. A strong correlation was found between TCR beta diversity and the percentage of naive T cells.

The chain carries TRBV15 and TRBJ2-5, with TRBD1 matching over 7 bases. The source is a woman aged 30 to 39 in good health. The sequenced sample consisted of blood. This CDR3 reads CATSDPGTDQETQYF. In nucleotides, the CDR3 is TGTGCCACCAGCGATCCCGGGACAGACCAAGAGACCCAGTACTTC.